This TCR beta chain was captured in a study of cytomegalovirus exposure and HLA in healthy donors. Sequencing was performed with immunoSEQ multiplex PCR; in TCRdb, only in-frame clones are kept and a portion is missing. Here the sample spans about 120,000 clones, 70% to 90% being singletons. The CDR3 has 17 residues. The V and J ends lost 4 bases and 6 bases, in that order; junction bases with no gene match: 14. Germline loops: CDR1 SGHVS, CDR2 FQNEAQ. The source of this sequence is a woman aged 18 to 35 in good health and CMV-seropositive. V is TRBV7-8 and J is TRBJ2-2, with TRBD1 matching 7 bases. The specimen was PBMCs. CDR3 protein: CASSYHDRARGSGELFF. The CDR3, as DNA: TGTGCCAGCAGCTATCACGACAGGGCCCGAGGTTCCGGGGAGCTGTTTTTT.